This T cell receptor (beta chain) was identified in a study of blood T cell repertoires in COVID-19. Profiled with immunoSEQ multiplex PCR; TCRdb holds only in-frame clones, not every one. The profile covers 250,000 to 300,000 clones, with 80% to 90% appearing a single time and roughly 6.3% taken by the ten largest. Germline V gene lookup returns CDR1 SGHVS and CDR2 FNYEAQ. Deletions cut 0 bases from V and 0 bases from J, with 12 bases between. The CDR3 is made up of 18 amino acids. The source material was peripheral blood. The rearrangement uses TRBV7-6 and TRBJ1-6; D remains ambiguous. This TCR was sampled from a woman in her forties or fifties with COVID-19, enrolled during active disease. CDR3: CASSLALQASSYNSPLHF. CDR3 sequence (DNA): TGTGCCAGCAGCTTAGCGCTCCAGGCGAGCTCCTATAATTCACCCCTCCACTTT.